This T cell receptor (beta chain) was captured by sequencing in a study of blood T cell repertoires in COVID-19. Across the study: Acute and convalescent COVID-19 specimens originated in the United States, Italy and Spain. The cDNA or gDNA used as material had been derived from T cells, B-cell-depleted T cells, or PBMCs.

The CDR3 sequence is 15 residues long. Per germline, CDR1 SGHVS and CDR2 FQNEAQ. V dropped 5 bases and J dropped 2 bases, with 13 bases sitting between them. Original methodology: The authors estimated nucleated cell counts from reference gene primer amplification. Libraries were prepared by immunoSEQ multiplex PCR; TCRdb keeps only in-frame clonotypes and omits some of them. The V and J calls and the clone size are those of that table, but D and trimming were determined from the DNA. The table lists around 140,000 clones, almost 85% of them singletons, with around 1.4% in the top ten. This clone was picked up a small number of times.

Sequenced material: peripheral blood. This sequence joins TRBV7-8 and TRBJ2-1; tentatively, D is TRBD2 (6 bases). The receptor's source is a man aged 55 to 69 with acute or convalescent COVID-19. CDR3 bases: TGTGCCAGCAGCCGACAACGGGGGACCTACAATGAGCAGTTCTTC. Its translation is CASSRQRGTYNEQFF.